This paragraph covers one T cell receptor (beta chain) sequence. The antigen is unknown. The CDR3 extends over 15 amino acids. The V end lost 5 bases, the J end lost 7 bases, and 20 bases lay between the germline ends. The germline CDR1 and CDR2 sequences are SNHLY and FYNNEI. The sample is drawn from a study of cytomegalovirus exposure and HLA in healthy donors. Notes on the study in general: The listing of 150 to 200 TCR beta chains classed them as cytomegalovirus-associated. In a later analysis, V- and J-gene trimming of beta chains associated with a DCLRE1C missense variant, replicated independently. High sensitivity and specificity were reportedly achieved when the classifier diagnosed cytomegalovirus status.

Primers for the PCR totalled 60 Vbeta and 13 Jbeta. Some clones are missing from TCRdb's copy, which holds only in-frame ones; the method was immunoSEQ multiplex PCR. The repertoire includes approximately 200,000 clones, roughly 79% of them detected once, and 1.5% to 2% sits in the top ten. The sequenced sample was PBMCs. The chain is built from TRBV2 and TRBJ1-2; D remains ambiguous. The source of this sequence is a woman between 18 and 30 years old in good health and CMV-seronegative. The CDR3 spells CASSRESLDAAGYTF. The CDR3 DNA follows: TGTGCCAGCAGTAGGGAGTCGCTGGACGCTGCTGGCTACACCTTC.